These 10 T cell receptor beta chains came from one sample sequenced in a study of T cells in Graves' hyperthyroidism and ophthalmopathy. There were TCR beta CDR3 regions amplified from RNA transcripts. First-round RT-PCR with HTBI primers amplified the TCR CDR3 region. TCRdb recomputed calls from the multiplex PCR reads with MiXCR, one row per CDR3 protein. The repertoire holds roughly 570,000 distinct CDR3 sequences, with around 42% as singletons. Specimen: peripheral blood or thyroid tissue (not recorded which). The origin of the receptors is a woman in her late teens or twenties with Graves' hyperthyroidism.

This clonotype ranks as medium-sized. CDR3 sequence: CASSPGPSGHEQYF. The CDR3, as DNA: TGTGCCAGCAGCCCGGGGCCGTCTGGACACGAGCAGTACTTC. The V call is TRBV7-3, the J call TRBJ2-7; D is possibly TRBD1 or TRBD2 (5 bases each). The CDR3 extends over 14 amino acids. Trimming took off 5 bases at V and 5 bases at J, with 16 bases between the two ends. Germline CDR1 SGHTA, CDR2 FQGTGA.

Ten or more counts support this clonotype. The rearrangement links TRBV11-3 to TRBJ1-2, with D uncertain. The length of the CDR3 is 13 residues. Trimming stripped 1 base from V and 7 bases from J, with 10 bases between. Germline-derived CDR1 and CDR2 are SGHNT and YENEEA. The CDR3 loop is CASSLAGSGGYTF. As DNA, the CDR3 is TGTGCCAGCAGCTTAGCCGGGAGCGGTGGCTACACCTTC.

This clonotype was detected once. Here the CDR3 DNA reads TGTGCCAGCAGTTGGGGGAGGGGCTGGGACGAGCAGTACTTC. Translation: CASSWGRGWDEQYF. The chain recombines TRBV12-3 or TRBV12-4 with TRBJ2-7; TRBD2 matches at 7 bases. The CDR3 consists of 14 residues. V lost 4 bases and J lost 5; bases outside the gene matches: 8.

This clonotype was seen at least ten times. The J gene is TRBJ2-7, the V gene TRBV12-3 or TRBV12-4; 7 bases map to TRBD1. With V trimmed by 8 bases and J by 1 base, 2 bases remained unmatched. The CDR3 contains 12 residues. This CDR3 is CASQTGSYEQYF. CDR3 sequence (DNA): TGTGCCAGCCAGACAGGGTCCTACGAGCAGTACTTC.

This clonotype was seen repeatedly, ten times or more. This chain joins TRBV10-2 and TRBJ1-2; D remains ambiguous. Per the germline V gene, CDR1 is WSHSY and CDR2 is SAAADI. CDR3 length: 14 amino acids. V was cut by 0 bases and J by 3 bases, with 8 bases left in between. CDR3 DNA: TGCGCCAGCAGTGAGTCAATCCTTTACTATGGCTACACCTTC. It specifies CASSESILYYGYTF.

This clonotype was observed at least ten times. The genes are TRBV5-8 and TRBJ1-2, with D hard to call. Trimming took off 7 bases at V and 4 bases at J, with 17 bases between the two ends. The CDR3 totals 14 residues. Germline V gives CDR1 SGHTS, CDR2 YDEGEE. The chain's CDR3 is CASGLTRGGYGYTF. The CDR3 DNA follows: TGTGCCAGCGGGTTAACTAGAGGAGGCTATGGCTACACCTTC.

V usage is TRBV4-1 and J usage is TRBJ2-7; perhaps TRBD2 as D (5 bases). V gave up 0 bases and J gave up 10 bases, with 13 bases separating them. This CDR3 is built from 13 residues. The germline V gene has CDR1 MGHRA and CDR2 YSYEKL. The CDR3 nucleotides read TGCGCCAGCAGCCAAGATGAGGAGGCTCTTCAGTACTTC. Translation: CASSQDEEALQYF.

About this clonotype: The germline gene is not matched at one end of the junction; a read error may be the cause. DNA of the CDR3: TGTGCCCGCAGCCAGCACCCCGGGACAGTGAACACCGGGGAGCTGTTTTTT. Residues: CARSQHPGTVNTGELFF. V and J are TRBV5-5 and TRBJ2-2; 7 nucleotides agree with TRBD1. CDR3 length: 17 amino acids. From germline, CDR1 is SGHKS and CDR2 YYEKEE (reference sequence).

This clonotype was counted many times. The chain uses TRBV19 and TRBJ2-2; 10 positions match TRBD1. The V gene end was trimmed by 9 bases and the J gene end by 7 bases; junction bases not matched to a gene: 8. Germline V lookup: CDR1 LNHDA, CDR2 SQIVND (reference sequence). CDR3 size: 14 residues. The CDR3 DNA sequence: TGTGCCAGCCGTCCGACAGGGGGCGGCGGGGAGCTGTTTTTT. Its translation is CASRPTGGGGELFF.

The chain recombines TRBV7-9 with TRBJ2-7; TRBD2 matches at 15 bases. The CDR3 is 18 residues long. The germline gives CDR1 SEHNR, CDR2 FQNEAQ (reference sequence). After removal of 5 bases from V and 4 bases from J, the junction contained 12 bases not matched to a gene. The DNA of the CDR3 is TGTGCCAGCAGCGACCGGGACATCGGACTAGCGGGAGGGTACGAGCAGTACTTC. Translating it yields CASSDRDIGLAGGYEQYF.